The 22 T cell receptor beta chains below come from one sample, sequenced in a study of OX40 agonist ivuxolimab in advanced cancers. Generated by immunoSEQ multiplex PCR, the TCRdb table keeps only in-frame clones and is missing some. The sample consists of tens of thousands of clones, more than 75% of them appearing once. The material sequenced was CD4+ or CD8+ T cells sorted from blood, taken in a trial of the OX40 agonist ivuxolimab. The receptors derive from an adult with an advanced solid tumor such as melanoma, head and neck, liver or kidney cancer.

The rearrangement uses TRBV5-1 and TRBJ2-5; tentative D call: TRBD2 (5 bases). This CDR3 is 13 amino acids long. V dropped 5 bases and J dropped 5 bases, with 13 bases sitting between them. The germline V gene encodes CDR1 SGHRS and CDR2 YFSETQ. The CDR3 coding sequence is TGCGCCAGCAGTTCCCTAGGGAGCGAGACCCAGTACTTC. This codes for CASSSLGSETQYF.

Only a few counts were recorded for this clone. The chain uses TRBV2 and TRBJ2-1, with 9 bases lining up with TRBD2. The length of the CDR3 is 16 residues. The V segment lost 4 bases and the J segment 7 bases; nucleotides outside the gene matches: 11. CDR1 and CDR2 from the germline V gene are SNHLY and FYNNEI. CDR3 in amino acids: CASSGKAGLAVNEQFF. CDR3 DNA: TGTGCCAGCAGTGGCAAGGCGGGACTAGCAGTAAATGAGCAGTTCTTC.

The rearrangement links TRBV7-8 to TRBJ2-5, with a tentative D call TRBD2 (6 bases). V was pared by 1 base and J by 1 base, with 13 bases between. Germline V lookup: CDR1 SGHVS, CDR2 FQNEAQ. The CDR3 has 16 amino acids. CDR3 loop: CASSLVLGGIQETQYF. The CDR3 DNA reads as TGTGCCAGCAGCTTAGTATTGGGGGGTATCCAAGAGACCCAGTACTTC.

The chain is built from TRBV7-2 and TRBJ2-2; a weak D match, TRBD2 (5 bases). From germline, CDR1 is SGHTA and CDR2 FQGNSA. This CDR3 comprises 13 residues. V was pared by 6 bases and J by 9 bases, with 14 bases between. CDR3 sequence reads: CASRPVAGRELFF. CDR3 bases: TGTGCCAGCAGACCCGTGGCGGGCCGGGAGCTGTTTTTT. Complete variable domain (other parts from reference TRBV7-2 and TRBJ2-2): GAGVSQSPSNKVTEKGKDVELRCDPISGHTALYWYRQSLGQGLEFLIYFQGNSAPDKSGLPSDRFSAERTGGSVSTLTIQRTQQEDSAVYLCASRPVAGRELFFGEGSRLTVL.

As concerns this clone: An end of the junction differs from the germline gene, which may be a read error. The rearrangement joins TRBV5-6 to TRBJ2-7; no clear D. The CDR3 runs 13 residues. The germline gives CDR1 SGHDT, CDR2 YYEEEE. CDR3 in amino acids: CASSWGKTGPQDF. The CDR3 nucleotides are TGTGCCAGCAGCTGGGGAAAGACGGGCCCGCAGGACTTC.

The chain uses TRBV7-9 and TRBJ2-2; D ambiguous. Trimming left V 3 bases short and J 6 bases short, with 11 bases between. CDR1 and CDR2 (germline): SEHNR, FQNEAQ (reference sequence). The CDR3 loop spans 14 amino acids. The CDR3 DNA sequence: TGTGCCAGCAGCTTGAGCCGAGTTTCCGGGGAGCTGTTTTTT. Encoded protein: CASSLSRVSGELFF.

A single count supports this clone. The chain couples TRBV6-1 to TRBJ2-5, with TRBD1 matching 8 bases. V lost 6 bases to trimming and J lost 7 bases; unmatched junction nucleotides: 7. Germline V gives CDR1 MNHNS, CDR2 SASEGT. This CDR3 region has 13 residues. In DNA form, the CDR3 reads TGTGCCAGCAGCACAGGGGGGCCGGGGACCCAGTACTTC. Translated: CASSTGGPGTQYF.

V is TRBV5-1 and J is TRBJ2-2; a weak D match, TRBD1 (5 bases). V was pared by 2 bases and J by 8 bases, with 13 bases between. The CDR3 consists of 14 residues. Germline V gene lookup returns CDR1 SGHRS and CDR2 YFSETQ. Written as DNA, the CDR3 is TGCGCCAGCAGCTTAACAGGATATGGAGGGGAGCTGTTTTTT. Amino acid sequence: CASSLTGYGGELFF. The full variable domain, in which reference TRBV5-1 and TRBJ2-2 provide the parts outside the CDR3, is KAGVTQTPRYLIKTRGQQVTLSCSPISGHRSVSWYQQTPGQGLQFLFEYFSETQRNKGNFPGRFSGRQFSNSRSEMNVSTLELGDSALYLCASSLTGYGGELFFGEGSRLTVL.

The chain combines TRBV6-1 with TRBJ2-7, with 7 positions matching TRBD2. The CDR3 is 11 residues long. Germline CDR1 reads MNHNS; CDR2 reads SASEGT. J gave up 11 bases and V 5 bases, and 6 bases lay outside the gene matches. The CDR3 coding sequence is TGTGCCAGCAGTTCCCGGACTAGTGAGTACTTC. Translation gives CASSSRTSEYF.

In this sample, this clone turned up a few times. The chain couples TRBV4-2 to TRBJ2-3; D call uncertain. V was shortened by 2 bases and J by 3 bases, with 6 bases between the two germline ends. Germline CDR1 and CDR2: LGHNA and YNFKEQ. This CDR3 spans 13 amino acids. The CDR3 here is CASSQTTTDTQYF. The CDR3 nucleotides are TGTGCCAGCAGCCAAACGACGACAGATACGCAGTATTTT.

V usage is TRBV2 and J usage is TRBJ2-2; 9 nucleotides align to TRBD1. With 2 bases clipped from V and 5 bases from J, the junction kept 3 bases outside the gene matches. Germline-derived CDR1 and CDR2 are SNHLY and FYNNEI. The CDR3 consists of 15 residues. CDR3 nucleotide sequence: TGTGCCAGCAGTGAATCGACAGGGGGGACCGGGGAGCTGTTTTTT. This gives the protein CASSESTGGTGELFF.

The chain has TRBV27 and TRBJ2-5, with 16 bases identical to TRBD2. Trimming cost V 6 bases and J 12 bases; bases outside gene matches: 7. CDR3 length: 14 amino acids. Germline-derived CDR1 and CDR2 are MNHEY and SMNVEV (reference sequence). The CDR3 loop reads CASSRGTSGGDEYF. CDR3 coding DNA: TGTGCCAGCAGCCGTGGGACTAGCGGGGGGGACGAGTACTTC.

The chain combines TRBV7-2 with TRBJ2-3, with no clear D. The CDR3 has 13 residues. Looked up from germline, CDR1 is SGHTA and CDR2 is FQGNSA. Trimming removed 1 base from V and 6 bases from J, with 8 bases in between. As DNA, the CDR3 is TGTGCCAGCAGCTTAGGGAAGTTGGATACGCAGTATTTT. Translating it yields CASSLGKLDTQYF.

The DNA of the CDR3 is TGTGCCAGTAGTAAAGGAGGGCGGGGTCTGAACACTGAAGCTTTCTTT. Translating it yields CASSKGGRGLNTEAFF. V and J are TRBV19 and TRBJ1-1; D remains ambiguous. V was trimmed by 4 bases and J by 0 bases, leaving 15 bases between them. The CDR3 totals 16 residues. Germline V CDR1 and CDR2: LNHDA, SQIVND (reference sequence).

The rearrangement uses TRBV9 and TRBJ2-5; TRBD2 matches at 16 bases. V gave up 2 bases and J gave up 3 bases; unmatched junction bases: 4. CDR3 length: 17 residues. CDR1 SGDLS and CDR2 YYNGEE come from the germline V gene. In nucleotides, the CDR3 is TGTGCCAGCAGCGTTGGGACTAGCGGGGGGGCCGAAGAGACCCAGTACTTC. Protein sequence: CASSVGTSGGAEETQYF. The full variable domain, completed using reference TRBV9 and TRBJ2-5, is DSGVTQTPKHLITATGQRVTLRCSPRSGDLSVYWYQQSLDQGLQFLIQYYNGEERAKGNILERFSAQQFPDLHSELNLSSLELGDSALYFCASSVGTSGGAEETQYFGPGTRLLVL.

V usage is TRBV5-6 and J usage is TRBJ2-5; D perhaps matches TRBD2 (6 bases). The CDR3 sequence is 14 residues long. V was trimmed by 4 bases and J by 5 bases, leaving 15 bases between them. Germline loops: CDR1 SGHDT, CDR2 YYEEEE. The CDR3 sequence is CASSGGSVGETQYF. The CDR3 bases are TGTGCCAGCAGCGGGGGGAGTGTTGGGGAGACCCAGTACTTC.

This chain joins TRBV6-1 and TRBJ1-1; D call uncertain. Per germline, CDR1 MNHNS and CDR2 SASEGT. The CDR3 runs 13 residues. V was trimmed by 7 bases and J by 1 base, leaving 10 bases between them. The CDR3 coding sequence is TGTGCCAGCAATCAGGAGAAGAACACTGAAGCTTTCTTT. Protein product: CASNQEKNTEAFF.

The CDR3 protein is CASSARDSLNEKLFF. The CDR3 nucleotides read TGTGCCAGCAGCGCCCGGGACAGCCTTAATGAAAAACTGTTTTTT. The chain is built from TRBV5-5 and TRBJ1-4; 7 bases fit TRBD1. The CDR3 totals 15 residues. V lost 4 bases to trimming and J lost 4 bases; unmatched junction nucleotides: 7. Germline V gene data show CDR1 as SGHKS and CDR2 as YYEKEE (reference sequence).

The chain joins TRBV6-1 to TRBJ2-4, with D perhaps given as TRBD1 or TRBD2 (5 bases each). V dropped 1 base and J dropped 11 bases, with 9 bases sitting between them. This CDR3 comprises 12 residues. Germline loops: CDR1 MNHNS, CDR2 SASEGT. CDR3 in DNA: TGTGCCAGCAGTGAAGTAGGGACGGTTCAGTACTTC. This translates into CASSEVGTVQYF.

This clone showed up just a few times. This chain links TRBV20-1 with TRBJ1-1; no definite D call. Germline values: CDR1 DFQATT, CDR2 SNEGSKA (reference sequence). There are 10 residues in the CDR3. Deletions cut 6 bases from V and 1 base from J, with 3 bases between. The CDR3 DNA follows: TGCAGTGCCTGGAACACTGAAGCTTTCTTT. As protein: CSAWNTEAFF.

This rearrangement joins TRBV5-1 to TRBJ2-5; D may be TRBD2 (7 bases). Germline CDR1 is SGHRS and CDR2 is YFSETQ. The CDR3 contains 12 residues. Trimming took off 10 bases at V and 4 bases at J, with 14 bases between the two ends. The CDR3 loop reads CASEGGAETQYF. The CDR3 DNA sequence: TGCGCCTCCGAGGGGGGGGCAGAGACCCAGTACTTC.

The chain recombines TRBV7-2 with TRBJ2-1; 8 nucleotides line up with TRBD2. The V segment lost 5 bases and the J segment 0 bases; nucleotides outside the gene matches: 3. This CDR3 comprises 15 residues. The germline V gene encodes CDR1 SGHTA and CDR2 FQGNSA. The CDR3 sequence is CASSLSGSSYNEQFF. The CDR3 bases are TGTGCCAGCAGCCTCAGCGGGAGCTCCTACAATGAGCAGTTCTTC. Together with reference TRBV7-2 and TRBJ2-1, the CDR3 gives the full variable domain: GAGVSQSPSNKVTEKGKDVELRCDPISGHTALYWYRQSLGQGLEFLIYFQGNSAPDKSGLPSDRFSAERTGGSVSTLTIQRTQQEDSAVYLCASSLSGSSYNEQFFGPGTRLTVL.